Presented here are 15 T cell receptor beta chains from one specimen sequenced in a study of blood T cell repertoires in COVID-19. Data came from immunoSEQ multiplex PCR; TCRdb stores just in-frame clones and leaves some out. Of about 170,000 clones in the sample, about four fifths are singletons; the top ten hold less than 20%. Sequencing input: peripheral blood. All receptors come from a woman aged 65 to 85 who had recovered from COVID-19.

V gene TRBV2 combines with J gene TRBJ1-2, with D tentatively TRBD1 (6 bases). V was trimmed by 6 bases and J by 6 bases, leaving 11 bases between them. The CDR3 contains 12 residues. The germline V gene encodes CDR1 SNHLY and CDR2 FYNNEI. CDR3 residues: CASRETGHGYTF. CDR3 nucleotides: TGTGCCAGCAGGGAGACAGGCCATGGCTACACCTTC.

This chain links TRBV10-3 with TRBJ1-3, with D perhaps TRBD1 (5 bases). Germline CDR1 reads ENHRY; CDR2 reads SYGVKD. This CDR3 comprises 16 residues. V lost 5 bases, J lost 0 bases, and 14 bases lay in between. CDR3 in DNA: TGTGCCATCAGTTCAAAGTCGGACAACTCTGGAAACACCATATATTTT. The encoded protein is CAISSKSDNSGNTIYF.

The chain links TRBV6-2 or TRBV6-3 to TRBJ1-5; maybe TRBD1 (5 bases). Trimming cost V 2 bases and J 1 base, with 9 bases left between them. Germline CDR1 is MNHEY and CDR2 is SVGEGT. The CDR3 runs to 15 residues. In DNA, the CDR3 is TGTGCCAGCAGTTACGGTGGACACAGCAATCAGCCCCAGCATTTT. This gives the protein CASSYGGHSNQPQHF.

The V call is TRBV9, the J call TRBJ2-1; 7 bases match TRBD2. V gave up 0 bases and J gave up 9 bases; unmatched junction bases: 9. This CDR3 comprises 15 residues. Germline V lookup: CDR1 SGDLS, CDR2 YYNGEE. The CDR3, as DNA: TGTGCCAGCAGCGTAGAGGGACTACTTATGGGTGAGCAGTTCTTC. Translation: CASSVEGLLMGEQFF. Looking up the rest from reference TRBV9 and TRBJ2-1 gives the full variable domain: DSGVTQTPKHLITATGQRVTLRCSPRSGDLSVYWYQQSLDQGLQFLIQYYNGEERAKGNILERFSAQQFPDLHSELNLSSLELGDSALYFCASSVEGLLMGEQFFGPGTRLTVL.

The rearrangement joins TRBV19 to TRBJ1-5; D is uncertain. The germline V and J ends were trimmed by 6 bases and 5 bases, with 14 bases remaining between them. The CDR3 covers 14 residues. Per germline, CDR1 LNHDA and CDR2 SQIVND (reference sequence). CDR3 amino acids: CASRGGNPDQPQHF. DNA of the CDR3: TGTGCCAGTAGGGGAGGTAACCCCGATCAGCCCCAGCATTTT.

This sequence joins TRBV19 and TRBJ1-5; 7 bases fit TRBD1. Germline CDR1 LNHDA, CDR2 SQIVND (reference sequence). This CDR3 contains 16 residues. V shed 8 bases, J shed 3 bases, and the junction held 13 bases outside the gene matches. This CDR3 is CASRSRRGTANQPQHF. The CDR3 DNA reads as TGTGCCAGTCGGAGCCGCCGAGGGACAGCCAATCAGCCCCAGCATTTT.

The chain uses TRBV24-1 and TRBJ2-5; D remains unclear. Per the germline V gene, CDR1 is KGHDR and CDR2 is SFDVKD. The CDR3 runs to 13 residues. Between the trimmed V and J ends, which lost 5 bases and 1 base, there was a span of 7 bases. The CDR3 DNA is TGTGCCACCAGTGGTGGCAGCCAAGAGACCCAGTACTTC. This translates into CATSGGSQETQYF.

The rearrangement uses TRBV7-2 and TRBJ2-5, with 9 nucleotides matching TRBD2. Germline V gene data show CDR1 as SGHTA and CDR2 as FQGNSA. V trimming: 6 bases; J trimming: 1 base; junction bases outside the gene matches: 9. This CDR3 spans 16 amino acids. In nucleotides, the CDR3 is TGTGCCAGCAGTCTTAGGACTAGCGCTATCCAAGAGACCCAGTACTTC. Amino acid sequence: CASSLRTSAIQETQYF.

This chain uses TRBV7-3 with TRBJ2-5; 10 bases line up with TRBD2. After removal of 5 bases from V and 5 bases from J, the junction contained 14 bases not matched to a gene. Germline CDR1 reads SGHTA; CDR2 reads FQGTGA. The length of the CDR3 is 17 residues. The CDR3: CASSPGSGRAGGETQYF. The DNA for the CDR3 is TGTGCCAGCAGCCCCGGGAGCGGGAGGGCCGGGGGGGAGACCCAGTACTTC.

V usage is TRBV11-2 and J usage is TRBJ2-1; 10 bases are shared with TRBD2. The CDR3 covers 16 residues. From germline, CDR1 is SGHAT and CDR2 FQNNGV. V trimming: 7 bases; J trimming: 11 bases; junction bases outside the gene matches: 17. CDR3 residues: CASTQGASGGPIQQFF. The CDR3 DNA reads TGTGCCAGCACTCAAGGGGCTAGCGGGGGCCCTATCCAGCAGTTCTTC.

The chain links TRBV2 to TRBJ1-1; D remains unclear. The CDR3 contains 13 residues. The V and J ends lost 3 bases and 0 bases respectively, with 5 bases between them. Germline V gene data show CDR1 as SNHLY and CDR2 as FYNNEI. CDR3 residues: CASSDQMNTEAFF. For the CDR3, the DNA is TGTGCCAGCAGTGATCAGATGAACACTGAAGCTTTCTTT.

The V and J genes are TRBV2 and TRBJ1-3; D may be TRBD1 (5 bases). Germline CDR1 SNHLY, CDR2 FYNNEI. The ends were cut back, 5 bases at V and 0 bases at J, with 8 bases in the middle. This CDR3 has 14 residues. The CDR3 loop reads CASSTGFSGNTIYF. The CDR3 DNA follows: TGTGCCAGCAGTACAGGCTTCTCTGGAAACACCATATATTTT.

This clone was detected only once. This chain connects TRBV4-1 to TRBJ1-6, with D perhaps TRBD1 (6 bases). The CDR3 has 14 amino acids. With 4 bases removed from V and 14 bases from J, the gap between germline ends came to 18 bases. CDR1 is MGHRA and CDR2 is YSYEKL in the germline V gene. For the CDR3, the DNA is TGCGCCAGCAGCCGCCTGGGGGCTGAATTCACCCTCCACTTT. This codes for CASSRLGAEFTLHF.

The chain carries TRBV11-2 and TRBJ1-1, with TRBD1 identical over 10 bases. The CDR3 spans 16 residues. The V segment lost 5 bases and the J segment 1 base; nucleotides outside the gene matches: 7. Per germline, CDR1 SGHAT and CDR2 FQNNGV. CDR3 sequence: CASSPRTGGRNTEAFF. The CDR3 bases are TGTGCCAGCAGCCCCCGGACAGGGGGACGGAACACTGAAGCTTTCTTT.

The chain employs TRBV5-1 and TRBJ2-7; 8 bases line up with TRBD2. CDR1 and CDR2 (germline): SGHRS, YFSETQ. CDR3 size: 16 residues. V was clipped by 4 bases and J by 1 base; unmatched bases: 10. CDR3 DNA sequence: TGCGCCAGCAGCCCGGGGGGGGGTAAAGGGTCCTACGAGCAGTACTTC. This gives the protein CASSPGGGKGSYEQYF.